The entry below describes one T cell receptor beta chain. Some clones are missing from TCRdb's copy, which holds only in-frame ones; the method was immunoSEQ multiplex PCR. Among about 180,000 clones listed, roughly 90% were seen once. This sample was included in a study of blood T cell repertoires in COVID-19. Whole-study context: The origin of the acute and convalescent COVID-19 samples was the United States, Italy and Spain. The analysed material was cDNA or gDNA that came from T cells, B-cell-depleted T cells, or PBMCs.

V was trimmed by 0 bases and J by 6 bases, leaving 11 bases between them. Germline CDR1 reads WNHNN; CDR2 reads SYGVQD (reference sequence). The CDR3 covers 15 residues. The chain combines TRBV10-1 with TRBJ1-4; D gene ambiguous. The specimen was peripheral blood. This clonotype originated in a woman in her forties or fifties with acute or convalescent COVID-19. CDR3 coding DNA: TGCGCCAGCAGTGAGTCCCGGGGAGGAGATGAAAAACTGTTTTTT. Its translation is CASSESRGGDEKLFF.